Listed below are T cell receptor beta chains from one sample, sequenced in a study of CD8 T cells in Susac syndrome. One entry per CDR3 protein, called by TCRdb with MiXCR from the immunoSEQ multiplex PCR reads. The repertoire holds some 65,000 distinct CDR3 sequences, with roughly 94% as singletons. Sequencing was performed on CD8+ T cells from PBMCs. The receptors were sampled from a human donor with multiple sclerosis. Both conserved end residues are part of each CDR3. The order of the fields is CDR3 protein, CDR3 DNA, J gene, clone size, D gene, V gene. A D gene is named only where the DNA matches it firmly. Some rows mark clone size as missing; the rest say once, few, many or name a class of expanded clone.

CDR3 protein: CASSQSSRDYGYTF; CDR3 DNA: TGCGCCAGCAGTCAATCAAGCCGGGACTATGGCTACACCTTC; J gene: TRBJ1-2; clone size: NA; D gene: NA; V gene: TRBV23-1
CDR3 protein: CASSLERGNEQFF; CDR3 DNA: TGTGCCAGCAGCTTGGAGCGGGGAAATGAGCAGTTCTTC; J gene: TRBJ2-1; clone size: NA; D gene: TRBD2; V gene: TRBV5-4
CDR3 protein: CSARQGTYEQYF; CDR3 DNA: TGCAGCGCCCGACAGGGAACCTACGAGCAGTACTTC; J gene: TRBJ2-7; clone size: NA; D gene: TRBD1; V gene: TRBV29-1
CDR3 protein: CASRWTGGFTEAFF; CDR3 DNA: TGTGCCAGCAGATGGACAGGGGGCTTCACTGAAGCTTTCTTT; J gene: TRBJ1-1; clone size: NA; D gene: TRBD1; V gene: TRBV27
CDR3 protein: CSAAGHNVDEQYF; CDR3 DNA: TGCAGTGCTGCCGGGCACAACGTCGACGAGCAGTACTTC; J gene: TRBJ2-7; clone size: NA; D gene: NA; V gene: TRBV20-1
CDR3 protein: CSASVPIGYGYTF; CDR3 DNA: TGCAGTGCTAGTGTCCCTATTGGGTATGGCTACACCTTC; J gene: TRBJ1-2; clone size: NA; D gene: NA; V gene: TRBV20-1
CDR3 protein: CASSYPGPPMF; CDR3 DNA: TGTGCCAGCAGTTACCCCGGTCCTCCAATGTTC; J gene: TRBJ2-6; clone size: NA; D gene: NA; V gene: TRBV6-5
CDR3 protein: CASSAAPEGNYGYTF; CDR3 DNA: TGTGCCAGCAGCGCCGCCCCCGAGGGTAACTATGGCTACACCTTC; J gene: TRBJ1-2; clone size: NA; D gene: NA; V gene: TRBV9
CDR3 protein: CASSYAGTGSSYEQYF; CDR3 DNA: TGTGCCAGCAGCTACGCCGGGACAGGGTCGTCCTACGAGCAGTACTTC; J gene: TRBJ2-7; clone size: NA; D gene: TRBD1; V gene: TRBV12-3/TRBV12-4
CDR3 protein: CASSPVSSENTEAFF; CDR3 DNA: TGTGCCAGCAGTCCTGTGTCCAGCGAGAACACTGAAGCTTTCTTT; J gene: TRBJ1-1; clone size: NA; D gene: NA; V gene: TRBV6-6
CDR3 protein: CASSRTQETQYF; CDR3 DNA: TGTGCCAGCAGTCGAACGCAAGAGACCCAGTACTTC; J gene: TRBJ2-5; clone size: NA; D gene: NA; V gene: TRBV7-9
CDR3 protein: CASSVDSRTGELFF; CDR3 DNA: TGTGCCAGCAGCGTAGACTCGCGCACCGGGGAGCTGTTTTTT; J gene: TRBJ2-2; clone size: NA; D gene: NA; V gene: TRBV9
CDR3 protein: CAWSTLQGEAFF; CDR3 DNA: TGTGCCTGGAGCACTCTACAGGGAGAGGCTTTCTTT; J gene: TRBJ1-1; clone size: NA; D gene: NA; V gene: TRBV30
CDR3 protein: CASSWGPPRWNTEAFF; CDR3 DNA: TGTGCCAGCAGCTGGGGGCCACCACGGTGGAACACTGAAGCTTTCTTT; J gene: TRBJ1-1; clone size: NA; D gene: NA; V gene: TRBV7-3
CDR3 protein: CASSLSFGELFF; CDR3 DNA: TGTGCCAGCAGTTTATCTTTTGGTGAGCTGTTTTTT; J gene: TRBJ2-2; clone size: NA; D gene: NA; V gene: TRBV28
CDR3 protein: CASSSGTGLSPLHF; CDR3 DNA: TGTGCCAGCAGCTCGGGGACAGGTCTTTCACCCCTCCACTTT; J gene: TRBJ1-6; clone size: NA; D gene: TRBD1; V gene: TRBV9
CDR3 protein: CSAREWVTNNEQFF; CDR3 DNA: TGCAGTGCTAGAGAGTGGGTGACTAACAATGAGCAGTTCTTC; J gene: TRBJ2-1; clone size: NA; D gene: NA; V gene: TRBV20-1
CDR3 protein: CASSPRFSGSSYEQYF; CDR3 DNA: TGTGCCAGCTCACCACGCTTTAGCGGGAGCTCCTACGAGCAGTACTTC; J gene: TRBJ2-7; clone size: NA; D gene: TRBD2; V gene: TRBV18
CDR3 protein: CASTGQGPNEQFF; CDR3 DNA: TGTGCCAGTACGGGACAGGGACCCAATGAGCAGTTCTTC; J gene: TRBJ2-1; clone size: NA; D gene: TRBD1; V gene: TRBV14
CDR3 protein: CASSLGGFGNEQFF; CDR3 DNA: TGTGCCAGCAGCTTAGGCGGGTTCGGGAATGAGCAGTTCTTC; J gene: TRBJ2-1; clone size: NA; D gene: NA; V gene: TRBV13
CDR3 protein: CASSSGQANYGYTF; CDR3 DNA: TGTGCCAGCAGCTCTGGACAGGCTAACTATGGCTACACCTTC; J gene: TRBJ1-2; clone size: NA; D gene: TRBD1; V gene: TRBV28
CDR3 protein: CASSQDGGGDEQYF; CDR3 DNA: TGTGCCAGCAGCCAAGACGGGGGAGGGGACGAGCAGTACTTC; J gene: TRBJ2-7; clone size: once; D gene: TRBD2; V gene: TRBV3-1
CDR3 protein: CASSKSGGFVDEQFF; CDR3 DNA: TGTGCCAGCAGCAAGAGCGGGGGGTTTGTCGATGAGCAGTTCTTC; J gene: TRBJ2-1; clone size: NA; D gene: TRBD2; V gene: TRBV9
CDR3 protein: CSAFGLAGGRKGGTQYF; CDR3 DNA: TGCAGTGCTTTCGGACTAGCGGGGGGCCGGAAAGGGGGTACGCAGTATTTT; J gene: TRBJ2-3; clone size: NA; D gene: TRBD2; V gene: TRBV20-1
CDR3 protein: CASSQEGGPQEQYF; CDR3 DNA: TGTGCCAGCAGCCAAGAGGGAGGGCCGCAAGAGCAGTACTTC; J gene: TRBJ2-7; clone size: NA; D gene: TRBD2; V gene: TRBV3-1
CDR3 protein: CASSHGTSGYNEQFF; CDR3 DNA: TGTGCCAGTAGTCACGGGACTAGCGGATACAATGAGCAGTTCTTC; J gene: TRBJ2-1; clone size: NA; D gene: TRBD2; V gene: TRBV19
CDR3 protein: CASSLNENTIYF; CDR3 DNA: TGTGCCAGCAGTTTAAATGAAAACACCATATATTTT; J gene: TRBJ1-3; clone size: NA; D gene: NA; V gene: TRBV28
CDR3 protein: CASSFPENTEAFF; CDR3 DNA: TGTGCCAGCAGCTTTCCAGAGAACACTGAAGCTTTCTTT; J gene: TRBJ1-1; clone size: NA; D gene: NA; V gene: TRBV7-9
CDR3 protein: CASITTPSNQPQHF; CDR3 DNA: TGTGCCAGCATTACGACCCCGAGCAATCAGCCCCAGCATTTT; J gene: TRBJ1-5; clone size: NA; D gene: NA; V gene: TRBV28
CDR3 protein: CASSQGLAGDEQYF; CDR3 DNA: TGTGCCAGCAGCCAGGGACTAGCGGGGGACGAGCAGTACTTC; J gene: TRBJ2-7; clone size: NA; D gene: TRBD2; V gene: TRBV6-5
CDR3 protein: CASSFYYEQYF; CDR3 DNA: TGTGCCAGCAGTTTTTACTACGAGCAGTACTTC; J gene: TRBJ2-7; clone size: NA; D gene: NA; V gene: TRBV12-3/TRBV12-4
CDR3 protein: CASSEERDSTYEQYF; CDR3 DNA: TGTGCCAGCAGTGAGGAAAGGGACAGTACCTACGAGCAGTACTTC; J gene: TRBJ2-7; clone size: NA; D gene: TRBD1; V gene: TRBV27
CDR3 protein: CASSLMDRGPDEQYF; CDR3 DNA: TGTGCCAGCAGTCTTATGGACAGGGGGCCGGACGAGCAGTACTTC; J gene: TRBJ2-7; clone size: NA; D gene: TRBD1; V gene: TRBV6-5
CDR3 protein: CASSLSGSQETQYF; CDR3 DNA: TGTGCCAGCAGCTTGAGCGGGAGTCAAGAGACCCAGTACTTC; J gene: TRBJ2-5; clone size: once; D gene: TRBD2; V gene: TRBV5-6
CDR3 protein: CASSQLAGGLTGELFF; CDR3 DNA: TGTGCCAGCAGCCAACTAGCGGGAGGGTTAACCGGGGAGCTGTTTTTT; J gene: TRBJ2-2; clone size: NA; D gene: TRBD2; V gene: TRBV14
CDR3 protein: CASARINYEQYF; CDR3 DNA: TGTGCCAGCGCCCGAATAAATTACGAGCAGTACTTC; J gene: TRBJ2-7; clone size: NA; D gene: NA; V gene: TRBV28
CDR3 protein: CSVGGLQGGVTEAFF; CDR3 DNA: TGCAGCGTCGGGGGACTCCAGGGGGGCGTCACTGAAGCTTTCTTT; J gene: TRBJ1-1; clone size: NA; D gene: TRBD1; V gene: TRBV29-1
CDR3 protein: CASSLRAENQPQHF; CDR3 DNA: TGTGCCAGCAGTTTAAGGGCGGAGAATCAGCCCCAGCATTTT; J gene: TRBJ1-5; clone size: once; D gene: NA; V gene: TRBV12-3/TRBV12-4
CDR3 protein: CASSLTWDGTYEQYF; CDR3 DNA: TGTGCCAGCAGTTTGACTTGGGACGGCACCTACGAGCAGTACTTC; J gene: TRBJ2-7; clone size: NA; D gene: NA; V gene: TRBV27
CDR3 protein: CASSLSKGGRGANYGYTF; CDR3 DNA: TGTGCCAGTAGTCTCAGCAAGGGGGGACGCGGAGCGAACTATGGCTACACCTTC; J gene: TRBJ1-2; clone size: NA; D gene: NA; V gene: TRBV19
CDR3 protein: CASSEDSGNYEKLFF; CDR3 DNA: TGTGCCAGCAGTGAAGACAGCGGAAACTATGAAAAACTGTTTTTT; J gene: TRBJ1-4; clone size: NA; D gene: NA; V gene: TRBV2
CDR3 protein: CASSEVGLADTQYF; CDR3 DNA: TGTGCCAGCAGTGAAGTGGGGCTAGCAGATACGCAGTATTTT; J gene: TRBJ2-3; clone size: NA; D gene: NA; V gene: TRBV25-1
CDR3 protein: CASSLFIPEYNEQFF; CDR3 DNA: TGTGCCAGCAGTTTATTTATACCCGAGTACAATGAGCAGTTCTTC; J gene: TRBJ2-1; clone size: NA; D gene: NA; V gene: TRBV28
CDR3 protein: CASSPGVRLPSNQPQHF; CDR3 DNA: TGTGCCAGCAGTCCCGGGGTTCGGCTTCCTAGCAATCAGCCCCAGCATTTT; J gene: TRBJ1-5; clone size: NA; D gene: NA; V gene: TRBV27
CDR3 protein: CASSSLTGPYEQYF; CDR3 DNA: TGTGCCAGCAGTTCACTGACGGGCCCCTACGAGCAGTACTTC; J gene: TRBJ2-7; clone size: NA; D gene: NA; V gene: TRBV27
CDR3 protein: CASSESGGSYGYTF; CDR3 DNA: TGTGCCAGCAGTGAAAGTGGGGGAAGCTATGGCTACACCTTC; J gene: TRBJ1-2; clone size: once; D gene: NA; V gene: TRBV2
CDR3 protein: CASSQEGPGGRRETQYF; CDR3 DNA: TGTGCCAGCAGCCAAGAAGGGCCGGGGGGGCGGCGGGAGACCCAGTACTTC; J gene: TRBJ2-5; clone size: NA; D gene: TRBD2; V gene: TRBV14
CDR3 protein: CASSLWRHSNTGELFF; CDR3 DNA: TGTGCCAGCAGCTTATGGCGACACTCGAACACCGGGGAGCTGTTTTTT; J gene: TRBJ2-2; clone size: NA; D gene: NA; V gene: TRBV7-9